The 12 T cell receptor beta chains below all came from one sample that was sequenced in a study of STAT5B mutations in CD4+ large granular lymphocyte leukemia. Libraries were prepared by immunoSEQ multiplex PCR; TCRdb keeps only in-frame clonotypes and omits some of them. Seen here are tens of thousands of clones, around 78% observed once, and the top ten hold more than 1%. The source material was CD4+ T cells from blood buffy coats. The receptors were sampled from a human donor in good health.

The rearrangement joins TRBV29-1 to TRBJ2-2; 11 nucleotides line up with TRBD2. V shed 5 bases, J shed 6 bases, and the junction held 2 bases outside the gene matches. Germline V gives CDR1 SQVTM, CDR2 ANQGSEA. The CDR3 runs 13 residues. CDR3 sequence: CSVLLAGAGELFF. The CDR3 nucleotides read TGCAGCGTTTTACTAGCGGGAGCCGGGGAGCTGTTTTTT.

The V gene is TRBV21-1, the J gene TRBJ2-3; the table's TRBD2 call for D was not verified on the DNA. TRBV21-1 is a listed pseudogene. This CDR3 has 18 residues. The CDR3 DNA follows: TGTGCCAGCAGCGTCGGGACTAGCGGGAGAGGAGTCACAGATACGCAGTATTTT. Translating it yields CASSVGTSGRGVTDTQYF.

The chain recombines TRBV6-1 with TRBJ2-1; weak D call: TRBD2 (5 bases). CDR1 and CDR2 (germline): MNHNS, SASEGT. The V end lost 6 bases, the J end lost 10 bases, and 16 bases lay between the germline ends. This CDR3 is 13 amino acids long. The CDR3 sequence is CASSYNGPGEQFF. The CDR3 nucleotides read TGTGCCAGCAGCTATAATGGGCCGGGGGAGCAGTTCTTC.

This sequence joins TRBV10-3 and TRBJ2-2, with 8 bases aligning to TRBD1. V shed 9 bases and J 6 bases; nucleotides not matched to a gene: 9. CDR1 is ENHRY and CDR2 is SYGVKD in the germline V gene. This CDR3 has 14 residues. For the CDR3, the DNA is TGTGCCATATTAGGGACAGGCTCGTCCGGGGAGCTGTTTTTT. It specifies CAILGTGSSGELFF.

This chain links TRBV9 with TRBJ1-3, with a possible D match to TRBD1 (5 bases). The germline CDR1 and CDR2 sequences are SGDLS and YYNGEE. The V and J ends lost 0 bases and 4 bases respectively, with 8 bases between them. CDR3 size: 14 residues. CDR3 residues: CASSVGGVGNTIYF. The CDR3 DNA is TGTGCCAGCAGCGTAGGGGGCGTCGGAAACACCATATATTTT.

This clone was seen a handful of times. The rearrangement uses TRBV7-3 and TRBJ1-5, with D uncertain. Per germline, CDR1 SGHTA and CDR2 FQGTGA. V gave up 8 bases and J gave up 0 bases, with 8 bases separating them. The CDR3 is 13 amino acids. The CDR3 is CASSQNSNQPQHF. The CDR3 nucleotides are TGTGCCAGCTCCCAAAATAGCAATCAGCCCCAGCATTTT.

V gene TRBV11-2 combines with J gene TRBJ2-7, with 11 bases aligning to TRBD2. Germline CDR1 reads SGHAT; CDR2 reads FQNNGV. The CDR3 has 15 amino acids. V shed 1 base, J shed 9 bases, and the junction held 8 bases outside the gene matches. The CDR3, as DNA: TGTGCCAGCAGCTTAGCAATAGCGGGAGGGCTGGGGCAGTACTTC. Protein sequence: CASSLAIAGGLGQYF.

In DNA, the CDR3 is TGTGCCAGCAGTGAACAACAGGGGAATACGGGCTACACCTTC. Amino acids: CASSEQQGNTGYTF. The V call is TRBV6-1, the J call TRBJ1-2, with 7 bases identical to TRBD1. The CDR3 is 14 residues long. The V and J ends lost 2 bases and 8 bases, in that order; junction bases with no gene match: 8. Germline V gives CDR1 MNHNS, CDR2 SASEGT.

The genes are TRBV11-2 and TRBJ1-1; possibly TRBD1 for D (5 bases). CDR3 size: 13 residues. The V end lost 5 bases, the J end lost 1 base, and 8 bases lay between the germline ends. The germline V gene has CDR1 SGHAT and CDR2 FQNNGV. In DNA, the CDR3 is TGTGCCAGCAGCCGGGGGACGAACACTGAAGCTTTCTTT. Protein product: CASSRGTNTEAFF.

V usage is TRBV2 and J usage is TRBJ2-5; 10 bases are a match to TRBD1. The CDR3 is made up of 15 amino acids. Germline V gene data show CDR1 as SNHLY and CDR2 as FYNNEI. Trimming removed 6 bases from V and 5 bases from J; junction bases left unmatched: 9. CDR3 in amino acids: CASSFPGQGTETQYF. CDR3 coding DNA: TGTGCCAGCAGCTTCCCGGGACAGGGGACGGAGACCCAGTACTTC.

This clone was observed a single time. The chain has TRBV9 and TRBJ2-1, with 11 bases aligning to TRBD1. Trimming took 1 base from V and 8 from J; bases not matched to a gene: 5. The germline V gene encodes CDR1 SGDLS and CDR2 YYNGEE. The CDR3 is made up of 15 amino acids. CDR3 DNA: TGTGCCAGCAGCGTACGCCGGGACAGGGGGGATGAGCAGTTCTTC. Its protein is CASSVRRDRGDEQFF.

This chain joins TRBV5-1 and TRBJ1-2; 7 nucleotides agree with TRBD1. The CDR3 spans 14 residues. In germline, CDR1 is SGHRS, CDR2 YFSETQ. V lost 4 bases and J lost 5; bases outside the gene matches: 8. CDR3 bases: TGCGCCAGCAGCACGACAGGGAATGGGTATGGCTACACCTTC. It translates to CASSTTGNGYGYTF.